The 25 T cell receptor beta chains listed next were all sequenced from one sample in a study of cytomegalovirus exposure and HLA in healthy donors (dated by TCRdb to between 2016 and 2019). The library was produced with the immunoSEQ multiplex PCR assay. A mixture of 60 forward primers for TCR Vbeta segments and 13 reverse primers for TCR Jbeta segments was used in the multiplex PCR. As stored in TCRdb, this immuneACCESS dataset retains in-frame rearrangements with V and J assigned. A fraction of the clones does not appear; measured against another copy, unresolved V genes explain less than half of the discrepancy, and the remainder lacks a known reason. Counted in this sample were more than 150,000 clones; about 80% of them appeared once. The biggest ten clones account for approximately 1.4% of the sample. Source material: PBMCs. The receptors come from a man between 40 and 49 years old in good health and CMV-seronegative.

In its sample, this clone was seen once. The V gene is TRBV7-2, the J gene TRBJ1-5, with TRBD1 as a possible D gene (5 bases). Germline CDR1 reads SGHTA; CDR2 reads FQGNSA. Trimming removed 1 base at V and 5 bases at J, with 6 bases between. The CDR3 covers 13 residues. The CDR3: CASSLETDQPQHF. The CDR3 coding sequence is TGTGCCAGCAGCTTAGAGACAGATCAGCCCCAGCATTTT.

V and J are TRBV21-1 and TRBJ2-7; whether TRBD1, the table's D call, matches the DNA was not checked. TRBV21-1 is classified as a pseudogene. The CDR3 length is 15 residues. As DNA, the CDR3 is TGTGCCGGGCCACCTTTTTGTGGGGGCGCCTACGAGCAGTACTTC. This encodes CAGPPFCGGAYEQYF.

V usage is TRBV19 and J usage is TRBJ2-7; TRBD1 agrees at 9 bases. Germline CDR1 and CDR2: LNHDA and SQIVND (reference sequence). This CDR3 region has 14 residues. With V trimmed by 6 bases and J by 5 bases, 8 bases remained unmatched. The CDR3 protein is CASRPRDRVNEQYF. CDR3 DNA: TGTGCCAGTAGACCCCGGGACAGGGTCAACGAGCAGTACTTC.

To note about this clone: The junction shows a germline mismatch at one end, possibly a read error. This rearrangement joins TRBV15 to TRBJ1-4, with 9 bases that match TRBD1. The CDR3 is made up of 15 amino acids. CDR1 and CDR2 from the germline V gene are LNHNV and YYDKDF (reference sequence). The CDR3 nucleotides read TGTGCCACCAGCGGGGCCGGGACAGGGAACGAAAGACTGTTTTTT. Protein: CATSGAGTGNERLFF.

CDR3 sequence: CASTLAGAYNEQFF. In DNA, the CDR3 is TGTGCCAGCACTCTAGCGGGAGCCTACAATGAGCAGTTCTTC. J is TRBJ2-1 and V is TRBV6-6; TRBD2 agrees at 10 bases. The CDR3 has 14 residues. Germline values: CDR1 MNHNY, CDR2 SVGAGI (reference sequence). V lost 7 bases to trimming and J lost 2 bases; unmatched junction nucleotides: 2.

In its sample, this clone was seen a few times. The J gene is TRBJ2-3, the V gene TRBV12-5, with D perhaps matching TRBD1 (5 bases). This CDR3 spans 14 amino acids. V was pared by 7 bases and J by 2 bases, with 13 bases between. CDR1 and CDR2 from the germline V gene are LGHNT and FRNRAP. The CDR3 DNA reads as TGTGCTAGTGCCCTAGGGGCCCTCACAGATACGCAGTATTTT. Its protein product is CASALGALTDTQYF. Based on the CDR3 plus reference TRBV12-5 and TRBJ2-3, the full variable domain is DARVTQTPRHKVTEMGQEVTMRCQPILGHNTVFWYRQTMMQGLELLAYFRNRAPLDDSGMPKDRFSAEMPDATLATLKIQPSEPRDSAVYFCASALGALTDTQYFGPGTRLTVL.

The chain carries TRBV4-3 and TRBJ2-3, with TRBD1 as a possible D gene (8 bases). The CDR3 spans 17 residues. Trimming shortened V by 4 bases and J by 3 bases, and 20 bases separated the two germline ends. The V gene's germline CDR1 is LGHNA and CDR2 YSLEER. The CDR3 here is CASSREYGQGGTDTQYF. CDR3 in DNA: TGCGCCAGCAGCCGAGAATACGGACAGGGAGGGACAGATACGCAGTATTTT.

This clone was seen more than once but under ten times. CDR3 bases: TGTGCCAGCAGCGAGGCAGGGAACACTGAAGCTTTCTTT. Translating it yields CASSEAGNTEAFF. The rearrangement uses TRBV9 and TRBJ1-1; no clear D gene. CDR3 length: 13 residues. Deletions cut 3 bases from V and 1 base from J, with 7 bases between. The germline CDR1 and CDR2 sequences are SGDLS and YYNGEE.

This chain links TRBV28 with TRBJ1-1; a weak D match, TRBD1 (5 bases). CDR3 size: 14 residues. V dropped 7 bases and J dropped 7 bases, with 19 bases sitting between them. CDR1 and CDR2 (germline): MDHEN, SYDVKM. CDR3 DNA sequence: TGTGCCAGCATCCGGGACCGGAGGGGAGGTGAAGCTTTCTTT. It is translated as CASIRDRRGGEAFF.

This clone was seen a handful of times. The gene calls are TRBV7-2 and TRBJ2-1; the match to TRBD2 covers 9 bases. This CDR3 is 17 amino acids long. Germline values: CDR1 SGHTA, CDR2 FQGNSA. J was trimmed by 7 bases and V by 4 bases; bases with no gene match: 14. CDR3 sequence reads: CASSSNLGTSRGNEQFF. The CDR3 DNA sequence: TGTGCCAGCAGCTCAAATCTGGGGACTAGCCGCGGGAATGAGCAGTTCTTC.

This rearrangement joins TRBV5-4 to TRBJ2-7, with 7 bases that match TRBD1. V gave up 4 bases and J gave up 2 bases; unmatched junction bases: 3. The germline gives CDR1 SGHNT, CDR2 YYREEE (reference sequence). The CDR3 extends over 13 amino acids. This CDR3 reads CASSGGQTYEQYF. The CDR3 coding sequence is TGTGCCAGCAGCGGGGGACAGACCTACGAGCAGTACTTC.

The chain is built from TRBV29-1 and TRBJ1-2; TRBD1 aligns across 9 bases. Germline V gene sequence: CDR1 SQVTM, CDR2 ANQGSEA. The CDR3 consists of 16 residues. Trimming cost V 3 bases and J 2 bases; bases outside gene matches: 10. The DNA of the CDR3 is TGCAGCGTTGATCCGGGACAGGGACGATCCAACTATGGCTACACCTTC. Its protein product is CSVDPGQGRSNYGYTF. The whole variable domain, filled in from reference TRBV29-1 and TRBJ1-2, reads SAVISQKPSRDICQRGTSLTIQCQVDSQVTMMFWYRQQPGQSLTLIATANQGSEATYESGFVIDKFPISRPNLTFSTLTVSNMSPEDSSIYLCSVDPGQGRSNYGYTFGSGTRLTVV.

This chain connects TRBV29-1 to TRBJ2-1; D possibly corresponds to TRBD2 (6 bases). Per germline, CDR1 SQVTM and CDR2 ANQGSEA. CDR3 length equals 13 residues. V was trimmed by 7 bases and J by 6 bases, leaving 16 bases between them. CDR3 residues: CSALKRAGNEQFF. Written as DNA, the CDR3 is TGCAGCGCCTTAAAGCGGGCAGGCAATGAGCAGTTCTTC.

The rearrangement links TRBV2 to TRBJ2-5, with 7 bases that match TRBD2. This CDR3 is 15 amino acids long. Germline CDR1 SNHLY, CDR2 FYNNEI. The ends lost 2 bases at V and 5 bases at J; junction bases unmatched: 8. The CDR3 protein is CASSERTGGWETQYF. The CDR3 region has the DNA TGTGCCAGCAGTGAACGAACGGGAGGATGGGAGACCCAGTACTTC.

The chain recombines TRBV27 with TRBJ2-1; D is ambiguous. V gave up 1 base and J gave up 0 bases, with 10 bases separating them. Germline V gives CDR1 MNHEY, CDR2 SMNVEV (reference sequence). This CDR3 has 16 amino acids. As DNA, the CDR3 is TGTGCCAGCAGTTTATGGCCTCCCAGCTCCTACAATGAGCAGTTCTTC. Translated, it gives CASSLWPPSSYNEQFF.

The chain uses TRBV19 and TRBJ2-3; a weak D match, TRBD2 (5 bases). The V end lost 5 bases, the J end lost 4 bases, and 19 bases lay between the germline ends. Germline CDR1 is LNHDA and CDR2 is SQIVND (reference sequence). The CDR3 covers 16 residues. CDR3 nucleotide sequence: TGTGCCAGTAGTGGAGGCGGATGGGGTTTGGCAGATACGCAGTATTTT. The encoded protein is CASSGGGWGLADTQYF.

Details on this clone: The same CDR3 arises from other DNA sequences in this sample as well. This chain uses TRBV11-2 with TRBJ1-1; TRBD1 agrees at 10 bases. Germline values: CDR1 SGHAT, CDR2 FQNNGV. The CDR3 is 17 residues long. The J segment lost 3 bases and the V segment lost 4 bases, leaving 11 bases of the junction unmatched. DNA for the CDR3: TGTGCCAGCAGCTCTACTTTGGGGACAGGGGTTGACACTGAAGCTTTCTTT. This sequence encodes CASSSTLGTGVDTEAFF.

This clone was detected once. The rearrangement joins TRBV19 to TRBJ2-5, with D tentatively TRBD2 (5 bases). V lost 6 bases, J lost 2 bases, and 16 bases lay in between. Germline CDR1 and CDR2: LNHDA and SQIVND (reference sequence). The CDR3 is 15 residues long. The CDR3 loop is CASSRGADPQETQYF. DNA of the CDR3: TGTGCCAGTAGCCGAGGAGCGGATCCTCAAGAGACCCAGTACTTC.

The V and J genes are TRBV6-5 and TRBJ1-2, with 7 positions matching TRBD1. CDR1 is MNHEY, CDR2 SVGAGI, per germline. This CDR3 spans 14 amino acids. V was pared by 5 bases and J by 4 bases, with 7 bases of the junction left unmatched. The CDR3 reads CASSNQGGSYGYTF. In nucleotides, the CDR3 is TGTGCCAGCAGTAACCAGGGGGGCAGCTATGGCTACACCTTC.

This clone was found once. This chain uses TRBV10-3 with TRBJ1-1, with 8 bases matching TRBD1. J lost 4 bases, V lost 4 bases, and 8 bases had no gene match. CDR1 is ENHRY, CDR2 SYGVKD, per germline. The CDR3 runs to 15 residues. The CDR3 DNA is TGTGCCATCAGTGCCGAACAGGGGGGGAGCACTGAAGCTTTCTTT. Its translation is CAISAEQGGSTEAFF.

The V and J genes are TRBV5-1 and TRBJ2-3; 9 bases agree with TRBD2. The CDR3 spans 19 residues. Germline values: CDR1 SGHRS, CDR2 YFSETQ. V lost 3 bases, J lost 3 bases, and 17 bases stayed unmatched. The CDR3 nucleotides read TGCGCCAGCAGCTCGGAAGGGGCGGGGGGGCCGTGGGAGACAGATACGCAGTATTTT. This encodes CASSSEGAGGPWETDTQYF.

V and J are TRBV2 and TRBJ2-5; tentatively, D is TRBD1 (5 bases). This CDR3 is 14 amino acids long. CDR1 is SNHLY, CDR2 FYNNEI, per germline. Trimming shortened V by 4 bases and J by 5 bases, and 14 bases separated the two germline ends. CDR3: CASSVQQGQETQYF. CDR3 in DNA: TGTGCCAGCAGTGTTCAGCAGGGCCAGGAGACCCAGTACTTC.

CDR3 coding DNA: TGTGCCAGCAGCTACACGCGGGGCAGGGGGCTCCACGAGCAGTACTTC. It is translated as CASSYTRGRGLHEQYF. The chain employs TRBV7-9 and TRBJ2-7; 8 positions agree with TRBD1. The CDR3 has 16 amino acids. Germline V gene lookup returns CDR1 SEHNR and CDR2 FQNEAQ (reference sequence). J lost 5 bases, V lost 4 bases, and 13 bases had no gene match.

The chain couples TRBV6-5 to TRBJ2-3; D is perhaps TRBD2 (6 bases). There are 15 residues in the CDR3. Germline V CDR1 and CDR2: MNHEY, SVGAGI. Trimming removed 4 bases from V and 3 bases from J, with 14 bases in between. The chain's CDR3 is CASSWRGPATDTQYF. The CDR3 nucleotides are TGTGCCAGCAGTTGGAGGGGACCAGCTACAGATACGCAGTATTTT.

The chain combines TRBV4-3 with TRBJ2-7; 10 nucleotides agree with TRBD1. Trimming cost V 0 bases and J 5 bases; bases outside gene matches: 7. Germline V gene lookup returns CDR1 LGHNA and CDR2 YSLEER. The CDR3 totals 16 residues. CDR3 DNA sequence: TGCGCCAGCAGCCAAGATTTCGGGACAGGGGCCGACGAGCAGTACTTC. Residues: CASSQDFGTGADEQYF.